This is a list of T cell receptor beta chains from one sample in a study of persistence of HIV-infected CD4 T cells. These TCRs' antigens remain unknown. Clones were read by immunoSEQ multiplex PCR, and TCRdb kept only the in-frame ones, dropping some. The sample has 44,000 or so clones, approximately 90% seen once; the top ten hold about 2%. Specimen: CD4+ T cells sorted from PBMCs after 18-hour stimulation, collected from a patient who received antiretroviral therapy. The source of these receptors is an adult man with HIV who was CMV-seropositive. CDR3s include the opening cysteine and the closing phenylalanine or tryptophan. The D gene is left open where the match is weak. Where a row states a size, it is once, few, many or the class of an expanded clone; other rows omit it.

clone_size	v_call	d_call	j_call	cdr3_aa	cdr3_nt
NA	TRBV27	NA	TRBJ1-2	CASSFSAGYGYTF	TGTGCCAGCAGTTTTTCGGCGGGCTATGGCTACACCTTC
NA	TRBV5-1	TRBD1	TRBJ2-2	CASSYGQANTGELFF	TGCGCCAGCAGTTACGGACAGGCAAACACCGGGGAGCTGTTTTTT
NA	TRBV10-1	NA	TRBJ1-4	CASSEEQLFF	TGCGCGTCATCGGAGGAACAGCTGTTTTTT
NA	TRBV5-1	TRBD1	TRBJ1-4	CASSLGTGGDEKLFF	TGCGCCAGCAGCTTGGGGACAGGGGGCGATGAAAAACTGTTTTTT
NA	TRBV2	TRBD1	TRBJ1-2	CASRDRANYGYTF	TGTGCCAGCAGAGACAGGGCTAACTATGGCTACACCTTC
NA	TRBV30	TRBD1	TRBJ1-6	CAWNSLGQGNSPLHF	TGTGCCTGGAACTCCCTAGGACAGGGGAATTCACCCCTCCACTTT
NA	TRBV24-1	NA	TRBJ1-5	CATQGGGIGQPQHF	TGTGCCACCCAAGGGGGGGGGATAGGTCAGCCCCAGCATTTT
NA	TRBV2	TRBD1	TRBJ2-2	CASMGQGFAGELFF	TGTGCCAGCATGGGACAGGGTTTCGCCGGGGAGCTGTTTTTT
NA	TRBV28	NA	TRBJ1-6	CATSFGAGNSPLHF	TGTGCCACCAGTTTTGGGGCTGGGAATTCACCCCTCCACTTT
NA	TRBV29-1	NA	TRBJ1-3	CSVRSSGNTIYF	TGCAGCGTTAGGAGCTCTGGAAACACCATATATTTT
NA	TRBV21-1	NA	TRBJ1-3	CASSKGQGISSGNTIYF	TGTGCCAGCAGCAAAGGACAGGGTATTAGCTCTGGAAACACCATATATTTT
NA	TRBV2	TRBD1	TRBJ1-1	CASSATGGDGEAFF	TGTGCCAGCAGTGCGACAGGGGGCGACGGTGAAGCTTTCTTT
NA	TRBV12-3/TRBV12-4	NA	TRBJ2-3	CASTSQDTQYF	TGTGCCAGCACCTCACAAGATACGCAGTATTTT
once	TRBV7-6	TRBD1	TRBJ1-4	CASSYRTGLEKLFF	TGTGCCAGCAGCTATCGGACAGGGCTGGAAAAACTGTTTTTT
NA	TRBV7-3	TRBD1	TRBJ2-5	CASSGDRGQETQYF	TGTGCCAGCAGCGGGGACAGGGGCCAAGAGACCCAGTACTTC
NA	TRBV28	NA	TRBJ2-3	CASSLPLGRTTQYF	TGTGCCAGCAGTCTTCCTTTAGGTAGGACCACGCAGTATTTT
NA	TRBV29-1	NA	TRBJ1-4	CSVEQTTNEKLFF	TGCAGCGTTGAACAGACAACTAATGAAAAACTGTTTTTT
once	TRBV7-2	TRBD2	TRBJ2-3	CASSHRTSGNPDTQYF	TGTGCCAGCAGCCACCGGACTAGCGGAAACCCTGATACGCAGTATTTT
NA	TRBV7-2	NA	TRBJ2-3	CASSSRDQRSDTQYF	TGTGCCAGCAGCAGCCGGGACCAACGGTCCGATACGCAGTATTTT
NA	TRBV7-9	TRBD1	TRBJ2-6	CASSFPRGPGANVLTF	TGTGCCAGCAGCTTTCCAAGGGGGCCTGGGGCCAACGTCCTGACTTTC
once	TRBV6-1	TRBD1	TRBJ2-2	CASSSTGVNTGELFF	TGTGCCAGCAGTTCGACAGGGGTGAACACCGGGGAGCTGTTTTTT
NA	TRBV7-6	NA	TRBJ2-1	CASSLEGHNEQFF	TGTGCCAGCAGCTTGGAGGGCCACAATGAGCAGTTCTTC
NA	TRBV19	NA	TRBJ1-2	CASRERGNYGYTF	TGTGCCAGTAGAGAAAGGGGGAACTATGGCTACACCTTC
NA	TRBV7-2	NA	TRBJ2-7	CASSLGPAFYEQYF	TGTGCCAGCAGCTTAGGTCCAGCGTTCTACGAGCAGTACTTC
NA	TRBV3-1/TRBV3-2	TRBD1	TRBJ1-2	CASSRLGQGFGNYGYTF	TGTGCCAGCAGCCGCTTGGGACAGGGGTTCGGTAACTATGGCTACACCTTC
NA	TRBV7-9	TRBD1	TRBJ1-2	CASTTQGAFPFGYTF	TGTGCCAGCACTACCCAGGGGGCTTTCCCCTTTGGCTACACCTTC
NA	TRBV19	NA	TRBJ1-5	CASSGRDNQPQHF	TGTGCCAGTAGTGGGAGGGACAATCAGCCCCAGCATTTT
once	TRBV6-5	TRBD2	TRBJ2-7	CASRDPGGREQYF	TGTGCCAGCAGGGATCCGGGAGGACGAGAGCAGTACTTC
NA	TRBV7-2	TRBD1	TRBJ1-5	CASSLVWGRGLSNQPQHF	TGTGCCAGCAGCTTAGTGTGGGGCAGGGGGCTATCAAATCAGCCCCAGCATTTT
NA	TRBV18	NA	TRBJ2-2	CASSPPGTGELFF	TGTGCCAGCTCACCACCGGGGACCGGGGAGCTGTTTTTT
NA	TRBV29-1	NA	TRBJ1-5	CSVDWGGNQPQHF	TGCAGCGTTGACTGGGGTGGCAATCAGCCCCAGCATTTT
NA	TRBV9	TRBD2	TRBJ2-7	CASSSSGGGSEQYF	TGTGCCAGCAGCAGTAGCGGGGGTGGGAGCGAGCAGTACTTC
NA	TRBV9	TRBD2	TRBJ2-7	CASSATSGGEQYF	TGTGCCAGCAGCGCTACTAGCGGGGGCGAGCAGTACTTC
NA	TRBV27	TRBD1	TRBJ1-5	CASSLGQGRQPQHF	TGTGCCAGCAGTCTAGGACAGGGTCGGCAGCCCCAGCATTTT
NA	TRBV9	NA	TRBJ2-6	CASSPRLAGGANVLTF	TGTGCCAGCAGCCCGCGGCTGGCAGGGGGGGCCAACGTCCTGACTTTC
once	TRBV9	TRBD2	TRBJ2-5	CASGGGLQETQYF	TGTGCGAGCGGGGGCGGACTACAAGAGACCCAGTACTTC
NA	TRBV6-1	NA	TRBJ2-2	CASSGGGPGFAGELFF	TGTGCCAGCAGTGGGGGGGGGCCAGGGTTCGCCGGGGAGCTGTTTTTT
few	TRBV10-1	TRBD2	TRBJ2-3	CASSGTSGGADTQYF	TGCGCCAGCAGCGGGACTAGCGGGGGCGCAGATACGCAGTATTTT
NA	TRBV5-1	NA	TRBJ1-3	CASSPRVTNSGNTIYF	TGCGCCAGCAGCCCTCGTGTCACCAACTCTGGAAACACCATATATTTT